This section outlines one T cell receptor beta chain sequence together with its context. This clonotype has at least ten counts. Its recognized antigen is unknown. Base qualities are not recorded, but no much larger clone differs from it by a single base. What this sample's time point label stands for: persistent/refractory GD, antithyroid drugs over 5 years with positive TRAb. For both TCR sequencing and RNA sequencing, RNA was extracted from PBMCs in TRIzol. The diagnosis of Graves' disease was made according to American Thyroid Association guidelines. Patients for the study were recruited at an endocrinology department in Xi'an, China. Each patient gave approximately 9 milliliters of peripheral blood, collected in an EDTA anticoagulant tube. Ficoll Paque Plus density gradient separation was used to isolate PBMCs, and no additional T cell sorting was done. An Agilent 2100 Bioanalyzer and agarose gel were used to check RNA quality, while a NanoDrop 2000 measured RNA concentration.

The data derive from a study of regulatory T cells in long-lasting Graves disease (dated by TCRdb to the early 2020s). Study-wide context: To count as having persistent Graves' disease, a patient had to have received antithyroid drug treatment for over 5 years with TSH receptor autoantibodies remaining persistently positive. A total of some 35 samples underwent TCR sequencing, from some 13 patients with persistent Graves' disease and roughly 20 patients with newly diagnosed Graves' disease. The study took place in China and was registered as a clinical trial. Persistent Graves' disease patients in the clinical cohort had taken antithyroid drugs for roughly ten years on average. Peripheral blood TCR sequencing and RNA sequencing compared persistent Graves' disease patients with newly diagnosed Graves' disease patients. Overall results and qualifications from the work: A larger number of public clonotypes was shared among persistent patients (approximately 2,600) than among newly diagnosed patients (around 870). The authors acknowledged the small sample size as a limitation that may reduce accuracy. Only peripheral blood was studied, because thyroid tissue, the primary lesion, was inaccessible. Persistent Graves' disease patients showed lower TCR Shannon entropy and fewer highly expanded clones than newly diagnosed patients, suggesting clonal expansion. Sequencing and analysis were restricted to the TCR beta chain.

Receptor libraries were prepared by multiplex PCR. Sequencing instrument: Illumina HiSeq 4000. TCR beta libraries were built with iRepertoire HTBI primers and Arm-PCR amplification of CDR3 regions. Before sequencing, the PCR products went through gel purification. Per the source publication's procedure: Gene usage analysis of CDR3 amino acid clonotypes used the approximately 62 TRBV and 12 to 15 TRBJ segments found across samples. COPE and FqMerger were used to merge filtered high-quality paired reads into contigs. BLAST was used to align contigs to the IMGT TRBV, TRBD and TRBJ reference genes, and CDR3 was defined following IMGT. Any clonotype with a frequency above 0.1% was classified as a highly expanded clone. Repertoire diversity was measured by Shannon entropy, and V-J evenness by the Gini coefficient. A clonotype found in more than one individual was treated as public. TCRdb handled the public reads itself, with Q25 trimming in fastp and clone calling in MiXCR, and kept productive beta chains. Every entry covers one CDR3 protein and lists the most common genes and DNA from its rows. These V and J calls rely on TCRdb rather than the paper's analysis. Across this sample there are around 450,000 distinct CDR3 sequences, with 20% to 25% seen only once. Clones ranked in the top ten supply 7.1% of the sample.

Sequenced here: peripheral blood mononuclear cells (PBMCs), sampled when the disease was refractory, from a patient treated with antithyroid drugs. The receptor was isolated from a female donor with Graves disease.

The DNA sequence is TGTGCCAGCAGCTTTGACAGGGCGTCCTACGAGCAGTACTTC. It translates as CASSFDRASYEQYF. The receptor chain draws on TRBV11-2 and TRBJ2-7, and 7 junction bases match TRBD1. CDR1 is given as SGHAT and CDR2 as FQNNGV, both from the germline V gene. V lost 3 bases and J lost 1 base, and the count of bases not matched to a germline gene is 3. From its cysteine to its phenylalanine, the CDR3 spans 14 amino acids. The CDR3 DNA has 42 bases and is translated from base 1. Full variable domain (CDR3 extended with the reference TRBV11-2 and TRBJ2-7 proteins): EAGVAQSPRYKIIEKRQSVAFWCNPISGHATLYWYQQILGQGPKLLIQFQNNGVVDDSQLPKDRFSAERLKGVDSTLKIQPAKLEDSAVYLCASSFDRASYEQYFGPGTRLTVT.